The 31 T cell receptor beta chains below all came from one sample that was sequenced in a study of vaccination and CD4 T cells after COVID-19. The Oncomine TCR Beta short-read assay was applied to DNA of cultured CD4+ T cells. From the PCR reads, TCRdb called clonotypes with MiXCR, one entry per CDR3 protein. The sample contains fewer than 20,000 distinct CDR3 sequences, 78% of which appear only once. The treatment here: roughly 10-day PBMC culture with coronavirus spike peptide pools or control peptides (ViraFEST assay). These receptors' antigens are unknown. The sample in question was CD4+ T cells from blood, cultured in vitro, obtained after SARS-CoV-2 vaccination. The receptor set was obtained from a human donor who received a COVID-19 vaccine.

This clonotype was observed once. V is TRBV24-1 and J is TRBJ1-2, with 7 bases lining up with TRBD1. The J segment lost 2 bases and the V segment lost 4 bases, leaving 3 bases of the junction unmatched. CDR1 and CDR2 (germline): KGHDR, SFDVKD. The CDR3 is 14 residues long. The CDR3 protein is CATSEGGLNYGYTF. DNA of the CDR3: TGTGCCACCAGTGAAGGGGGCCTGAACTATGGCTACACCTTC.

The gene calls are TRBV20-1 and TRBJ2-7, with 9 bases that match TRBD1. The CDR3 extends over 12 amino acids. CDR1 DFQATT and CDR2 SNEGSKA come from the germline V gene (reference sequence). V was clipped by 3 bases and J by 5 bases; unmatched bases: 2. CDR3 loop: CSARRDRDEQYF. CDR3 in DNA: TGCAGTGCTAGGCGGGACAGGGACGAGCAGTACTTC.

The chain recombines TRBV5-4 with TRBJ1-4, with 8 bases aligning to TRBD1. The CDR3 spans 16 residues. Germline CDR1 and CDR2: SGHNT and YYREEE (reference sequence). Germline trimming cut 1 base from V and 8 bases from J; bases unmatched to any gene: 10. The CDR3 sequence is CASSLWARGQREKLFF. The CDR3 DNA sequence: TGTGCCAGCAGCTTGTGGGCCAGGGGGCAGCGCGAAAAACTGTTTTTT.

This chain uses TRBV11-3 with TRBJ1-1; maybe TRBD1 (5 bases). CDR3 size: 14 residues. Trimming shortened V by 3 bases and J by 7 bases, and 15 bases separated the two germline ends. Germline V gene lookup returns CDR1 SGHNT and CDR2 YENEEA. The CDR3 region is CASSFGGRLGEAFF. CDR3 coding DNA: TGTGCCAGCAGCTTTGGGGGACGGCTAGGTGAAGCTTTCTTT. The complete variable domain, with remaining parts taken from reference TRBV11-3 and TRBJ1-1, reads EAGVVQSPRYKIIEKKQPVAFWCNPISGHNTLYWYLQNLGQGPELLIRYENEEAVDDSQLPKDRFSAERLKGVDSTLKIQPAELGDSAVYLCASSFGGRLGEAFFGQGTRLTVV.

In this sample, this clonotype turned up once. Here the CDR3 DNA reads TGCAGTGCTCCTCCAGGGACTGAAGCTTTCTTT. This codes for CSAPPGTEAFF. This chain connects TRBV20-1 to TRBJ1-1; a weak D match, TRBD1 (5 bases). The V and J ends lost 5 bases and 5 bases respectively, with 9 bases between them. The CDR3 extends over 11 amino acids. Germline V CDR1 and CDR2: DFQATT, SNEGSKA (reference sequence).

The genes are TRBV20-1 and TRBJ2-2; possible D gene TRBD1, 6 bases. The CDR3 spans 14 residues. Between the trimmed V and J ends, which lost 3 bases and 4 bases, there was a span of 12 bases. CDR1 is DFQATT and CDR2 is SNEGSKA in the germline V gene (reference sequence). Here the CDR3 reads CSASPQGLTGELFF. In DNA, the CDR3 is TGCAGTGCTAGTCCTCAGGGGCTCACCGGGGAGCTGTTTTTT.

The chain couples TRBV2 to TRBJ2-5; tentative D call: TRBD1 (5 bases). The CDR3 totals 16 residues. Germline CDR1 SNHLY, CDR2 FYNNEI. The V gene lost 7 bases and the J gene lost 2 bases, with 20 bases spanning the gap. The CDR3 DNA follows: TGTGCCAGCACCATGTTCCGGCAGCCAGGGCAAGAGACCCAGTACTTC. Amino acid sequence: CASTMFRQPGQETQYF.

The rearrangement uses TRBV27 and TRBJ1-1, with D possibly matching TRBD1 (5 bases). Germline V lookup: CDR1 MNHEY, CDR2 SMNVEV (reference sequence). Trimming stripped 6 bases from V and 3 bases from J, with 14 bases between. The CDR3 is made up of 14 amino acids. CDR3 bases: TGTGCCAGCAGCACTAGGGCCAGGGACACTGAAGCTTTCTTT. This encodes CASSTRARDTEAFF.

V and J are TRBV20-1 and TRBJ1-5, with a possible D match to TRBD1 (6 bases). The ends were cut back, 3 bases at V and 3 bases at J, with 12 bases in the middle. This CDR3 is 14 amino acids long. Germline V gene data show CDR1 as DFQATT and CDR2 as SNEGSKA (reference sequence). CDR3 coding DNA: TGCAGTGCTAGCCAAGGACAGCTCAATCAGCCCCAGCATTTT. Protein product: CSASQGQLNQPQHF.

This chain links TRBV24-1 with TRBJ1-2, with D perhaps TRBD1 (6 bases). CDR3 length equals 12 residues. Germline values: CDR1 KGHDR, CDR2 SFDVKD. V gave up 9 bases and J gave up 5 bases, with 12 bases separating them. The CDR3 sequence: CATAGTNYGYTF. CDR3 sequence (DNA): TGTGCCACCGCCGGGACAAATTATGGCTACACCTTC.

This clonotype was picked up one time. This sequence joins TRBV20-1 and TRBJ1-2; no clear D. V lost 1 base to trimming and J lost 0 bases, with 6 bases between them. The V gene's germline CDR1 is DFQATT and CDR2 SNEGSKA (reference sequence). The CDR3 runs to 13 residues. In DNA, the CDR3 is TGCAGTGCTAGAGTAGCAGCTAACTATGGCTACACCTTC. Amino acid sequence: CSARVAANYGYTF.

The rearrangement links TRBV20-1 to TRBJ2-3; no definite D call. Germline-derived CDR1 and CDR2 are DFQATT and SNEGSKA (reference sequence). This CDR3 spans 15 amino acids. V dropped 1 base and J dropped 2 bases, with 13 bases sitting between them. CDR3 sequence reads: CSARAPAYYTDTQYF. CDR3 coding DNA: TGCAGTGCTAGAGCGCCAGCGTACTACACAGATACGCAGTATTTT.

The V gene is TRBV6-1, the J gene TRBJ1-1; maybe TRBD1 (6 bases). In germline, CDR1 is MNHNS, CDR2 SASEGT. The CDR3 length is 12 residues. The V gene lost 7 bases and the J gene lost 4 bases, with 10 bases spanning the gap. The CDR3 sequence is CASTGGLTEAFF. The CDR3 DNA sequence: TGTGCCAGCACCGGGGGGCTCACTGAAGCTTTCTTT.

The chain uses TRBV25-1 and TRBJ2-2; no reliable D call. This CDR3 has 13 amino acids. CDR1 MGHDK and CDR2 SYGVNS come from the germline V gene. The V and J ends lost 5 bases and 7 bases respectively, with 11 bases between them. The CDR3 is CASSSPGIGELFF. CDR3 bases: TGTGCCAGCAGTTCCCCAGGCATCGGGGAGCTGTTTTTT.

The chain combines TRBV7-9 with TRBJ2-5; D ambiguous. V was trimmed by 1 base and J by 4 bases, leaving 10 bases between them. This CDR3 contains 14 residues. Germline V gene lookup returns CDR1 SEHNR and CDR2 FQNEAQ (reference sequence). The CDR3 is CASSLEGVPETQYF. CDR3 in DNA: TGTGCCAGCAGCTTAGAGGGCGTTCCAGAGACCCAGTACTTC.

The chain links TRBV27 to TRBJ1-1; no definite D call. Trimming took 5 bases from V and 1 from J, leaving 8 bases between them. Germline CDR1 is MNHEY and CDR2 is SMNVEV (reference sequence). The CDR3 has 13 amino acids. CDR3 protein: CASSLTKNTEAFF. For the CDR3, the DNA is TGTGCCAGCAGTCTAACCAAGAACACTGAAGCTTTCTTT.

The CDR3 loop is CASSPRRADTQYF. The CDR3 region has the DNA TGCGCCAGCAGCCCTCGTAGAGCAGATACGCAGTATTTT. The chain couples TRBV10-1 to TRBJ2-3, with no clear D. V lost 6 bases to trimming and J lost 4 bases, with 11 bases between them. Germline CDR1 WNHNN, CDR2 SYGVQD (reference sequence). The CDR3 totals 13 residues.

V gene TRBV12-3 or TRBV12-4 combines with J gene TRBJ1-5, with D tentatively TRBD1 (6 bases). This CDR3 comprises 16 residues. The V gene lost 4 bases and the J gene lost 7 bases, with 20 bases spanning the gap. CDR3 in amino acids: CASSWLWAGEHQPQHF. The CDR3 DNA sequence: TGTGCCAGCAGTTGGCTCTGGGCAGGGGAGCACCAGCCCCAGCATTTT.

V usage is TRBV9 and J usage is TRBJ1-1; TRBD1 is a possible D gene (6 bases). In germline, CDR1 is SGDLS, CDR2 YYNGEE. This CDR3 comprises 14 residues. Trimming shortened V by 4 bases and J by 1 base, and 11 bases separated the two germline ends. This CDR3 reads CASSSRTENTEAFF. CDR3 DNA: TGTGCCAGCAGCTCCCGGACAGAGAACACTGAAGCTTTCTTT. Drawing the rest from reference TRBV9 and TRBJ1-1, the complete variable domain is DSGVTQTPKHLITATGQRVTLRCSPRSGDLSVYWYQQSLDQGLQFLIQYYNGEERAKGNILERFSAQQFPDLHSELNLSSLELGDSALYFCASSSRTENTEAFFGQGTRLTVV.

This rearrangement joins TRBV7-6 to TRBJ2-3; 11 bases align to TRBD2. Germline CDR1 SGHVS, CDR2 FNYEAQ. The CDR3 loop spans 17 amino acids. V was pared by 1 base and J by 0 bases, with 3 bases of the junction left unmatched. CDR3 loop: CASSLGLAGSSTDTQYF. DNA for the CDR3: TGTGCCAGCAGCTTAGGACTAGCGGGGTCTAGCACAGATACGCAGTATTTT. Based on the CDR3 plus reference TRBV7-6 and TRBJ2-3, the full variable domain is GAGVSQSPRYKVTKRGQDVALRCDPISGHVSLYWYRQALGQGPEFLTYFNYEAQQDKSGLPNDRFSAERPEGSISTLTIQRTEQRDSAMYRCASSLGLAGSSTDTQYFGPGTRLTVL.

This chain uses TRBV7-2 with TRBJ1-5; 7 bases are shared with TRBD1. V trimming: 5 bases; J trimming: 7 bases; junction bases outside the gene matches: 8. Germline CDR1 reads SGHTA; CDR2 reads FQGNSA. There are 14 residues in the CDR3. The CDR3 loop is CASSLGQTGQPQHF. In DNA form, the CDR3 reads TGTGCCAGCAGCCTAGGACAGACAGGGCAGCCCCAGCATTTT. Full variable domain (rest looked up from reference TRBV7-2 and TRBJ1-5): GAGVSQSPSNKVTEKGKDVELRCDPISGHTALYWYRQSLGQGLEFLIYFQGNSAPDKSGLPSDRFSAERTGGSVSTLTIQRTQQEDSAVYLCASSLGQTGQPQHFGDGTRLSIL.

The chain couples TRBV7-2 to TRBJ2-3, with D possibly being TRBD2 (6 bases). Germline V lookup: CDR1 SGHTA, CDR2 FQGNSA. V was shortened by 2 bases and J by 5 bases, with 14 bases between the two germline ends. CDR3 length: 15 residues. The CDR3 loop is CASSLRSGGIDTQYF. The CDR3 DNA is TGTGCCAGCAGCTTAAGATCCGGGGGTATAGATACGCAGTATTTT.

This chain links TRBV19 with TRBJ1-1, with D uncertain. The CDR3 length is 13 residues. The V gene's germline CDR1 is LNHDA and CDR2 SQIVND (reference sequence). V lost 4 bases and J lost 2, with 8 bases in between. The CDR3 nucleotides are TGTGCCAGTAGTAGCCAGATAAACACTGAAGCTTTCTTT. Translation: CASSSQINTEAFF.

CDR3 in amino acids: CASSPAEDRVSGGGPDTQYF. The CDR3 DNA reads TGCGCCAGCAGTCCAGCCGAGGACAGGGTTAGCGGGGGGGGTCCAGATACGCAGTATTTT. The V call is TRBV23-1, the J call TRBJ2-3; 11 nucleotides line up with TRBD2. TRBV23-1 is annotated as an ORF whose role is uncertain. The CDR3 extends over 20 amino acids. J was trimmed by 4 bases and V by 4 bases; bases with no gene match: 19.

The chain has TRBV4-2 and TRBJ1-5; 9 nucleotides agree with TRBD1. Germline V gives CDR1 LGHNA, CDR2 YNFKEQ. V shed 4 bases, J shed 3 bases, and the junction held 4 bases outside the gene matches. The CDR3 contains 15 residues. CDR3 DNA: TGTGCCAGCAGCCCGACAGGGGGATACAATCAGCCCCAGCATTTT. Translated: CASSPTGGYNQPQHF.

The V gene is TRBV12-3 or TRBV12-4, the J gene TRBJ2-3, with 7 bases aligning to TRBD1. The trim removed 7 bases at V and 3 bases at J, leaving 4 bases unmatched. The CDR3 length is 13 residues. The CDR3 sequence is CASNRQGTDTQYF. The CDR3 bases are TGTGCCAGCAACCGACAGGGAACAGATACGCAGTATTTT.

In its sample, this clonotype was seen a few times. In DNA form, the CDR3 reads TGTGCCAGCAGCCGGCGGGGGCGTCTGAACACTGAAGCTTTCTTT. Its protein product is CASSRRGRLNTEAFF. This rearrangement joins TRBV7-8 to TRBJ1-1; tentative D call: TRBD1 (6 bases). CDR1 SGHVS and CDR2 FQNEAQ come from the germline V gene. The germline V and J ends were trimmed by 5 bases and 0 bases, with 13 bases remaining between them. This CDR3 region has 15 residues.

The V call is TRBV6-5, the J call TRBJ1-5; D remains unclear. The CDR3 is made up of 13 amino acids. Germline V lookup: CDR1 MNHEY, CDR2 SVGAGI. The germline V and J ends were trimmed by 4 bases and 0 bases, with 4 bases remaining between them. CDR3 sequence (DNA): TGTGCCAGCAGTTTGTTTAGCAATCAGCCCCAGCATTTT. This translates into CASSLFSNQPQHF.

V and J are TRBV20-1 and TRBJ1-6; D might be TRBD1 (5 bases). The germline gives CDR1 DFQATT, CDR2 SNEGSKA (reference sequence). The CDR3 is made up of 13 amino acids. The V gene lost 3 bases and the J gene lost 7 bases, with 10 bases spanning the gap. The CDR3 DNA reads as TGCAGTGCTAGGGGGGAAACCAATTCACCCCTCCACTTT. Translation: CSARGETNSPLHF.

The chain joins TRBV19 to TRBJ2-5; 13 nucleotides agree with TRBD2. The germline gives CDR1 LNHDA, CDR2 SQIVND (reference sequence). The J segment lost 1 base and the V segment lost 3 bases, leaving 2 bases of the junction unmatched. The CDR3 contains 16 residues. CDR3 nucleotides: TGTGCCAGTAGTATCTGGACTAGCGGGGGCCAAGAGACCCAGTACTTC. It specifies CASSIWTSGGQETQYF.

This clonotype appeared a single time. DNA for the CDR3: TGTGCCAGCAGTATATTTGGGACAGGGAGGACAGATACGCAGTATTTT. Protein sequence: CASSIFGTGRTDTQYF. This chain uses TRBV6-2 or TRBV6-3 with TRBJ2-3; 9 bases align to TRBD1. The J segment lost 3 bases and the V segment lost 5 bases, leaving 9 bases of the junction unmatched. CDR3 length: 16 amino acids. Germline CDR1 reads MNHEY; CDR2 reads SVGEGT.